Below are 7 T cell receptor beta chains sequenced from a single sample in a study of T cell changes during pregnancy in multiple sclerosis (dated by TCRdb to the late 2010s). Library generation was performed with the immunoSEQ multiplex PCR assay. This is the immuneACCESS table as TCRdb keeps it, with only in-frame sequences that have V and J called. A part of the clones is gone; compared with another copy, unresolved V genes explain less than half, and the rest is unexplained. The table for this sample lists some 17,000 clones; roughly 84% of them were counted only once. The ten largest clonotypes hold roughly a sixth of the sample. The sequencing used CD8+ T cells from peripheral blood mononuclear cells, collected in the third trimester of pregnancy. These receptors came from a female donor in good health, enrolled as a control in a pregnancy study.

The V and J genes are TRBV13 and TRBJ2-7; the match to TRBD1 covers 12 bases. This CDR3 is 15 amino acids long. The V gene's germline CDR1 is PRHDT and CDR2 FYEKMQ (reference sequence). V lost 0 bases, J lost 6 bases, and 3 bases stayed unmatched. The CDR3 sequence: CASSLGGQGAGEQYF. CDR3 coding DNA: TGTGCCAGCAGCTTAGGGGGACAGGGGGCGGGCGAGCAGTACTTC.

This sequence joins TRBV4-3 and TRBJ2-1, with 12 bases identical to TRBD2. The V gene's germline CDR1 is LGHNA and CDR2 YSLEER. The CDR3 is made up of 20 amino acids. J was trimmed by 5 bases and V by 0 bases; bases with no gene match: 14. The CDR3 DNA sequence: TGCGCCAGCAGCCAAGATTCATGGCTAGCGGGGGGGCAGGACAACAATGAGCAGTTCTTC. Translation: CASSQDSWLAGGQDNNEQFF.

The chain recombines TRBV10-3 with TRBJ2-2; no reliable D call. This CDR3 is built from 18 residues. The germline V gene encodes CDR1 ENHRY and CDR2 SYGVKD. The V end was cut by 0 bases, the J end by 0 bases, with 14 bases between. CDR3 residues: CAISESGGDQTNTGELFF. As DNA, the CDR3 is TGTGCCATCAGTGAGTCGGGTGGAGACCAGACGAACACCGGGGAGCTGTTTTTT.

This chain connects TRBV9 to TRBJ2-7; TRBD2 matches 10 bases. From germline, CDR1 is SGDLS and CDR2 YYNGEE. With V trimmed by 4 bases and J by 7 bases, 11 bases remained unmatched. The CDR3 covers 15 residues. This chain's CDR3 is CASSSDLAGAREQYF. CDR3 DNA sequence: TGTGCCAGCAGCTCGGATCTAGCGGGAGCAAGAGAGCAGTACTTC.

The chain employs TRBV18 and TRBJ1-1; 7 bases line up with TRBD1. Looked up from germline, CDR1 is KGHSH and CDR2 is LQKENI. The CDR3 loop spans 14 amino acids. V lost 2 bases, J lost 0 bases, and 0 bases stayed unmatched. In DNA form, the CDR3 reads TGTGCCAGCTCACCAACAGGGGTGAACACTGAAGCTTTCTTT. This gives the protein CASSPTGVNTEAFF.

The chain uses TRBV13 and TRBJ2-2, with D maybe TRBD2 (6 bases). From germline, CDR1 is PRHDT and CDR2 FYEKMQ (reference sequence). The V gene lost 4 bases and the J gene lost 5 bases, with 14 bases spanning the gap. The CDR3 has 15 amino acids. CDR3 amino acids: CASSSRDSTTGELFF. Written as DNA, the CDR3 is TGTGCCAGCAGCTCCCGGGACTCTACGACCGGGGAGCTGTTTTTT.

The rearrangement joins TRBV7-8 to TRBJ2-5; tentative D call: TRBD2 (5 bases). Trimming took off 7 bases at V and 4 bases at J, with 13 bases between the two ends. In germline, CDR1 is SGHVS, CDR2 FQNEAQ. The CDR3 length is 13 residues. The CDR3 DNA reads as TGTGCCAGCATCCACCGGGCGGGAGAGACCCAGTACTTC. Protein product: CASIHRAGETQYF. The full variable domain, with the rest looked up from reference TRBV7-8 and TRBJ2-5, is GAGVSQSPRYKVAKRGQDVALRCDPISGHVSLFWYQQALGQGPEFLTYFQNEAQLDKSGLPSDRFFAERPEGSVSTLKIQRTQQEDSAVYLCASIHRAGETQYFGPGTRLLVL.